Sequencing of this T cell receptor beta chain was carried out in a study of blood T cell repertoires in COVID-19. Looking at the study overall: Sources were T cells, B-cell-depleted T cells, or PBMCs; the material itself was cDNA or gDNA.

TCRdb keeps only in-frame clones here, not all; method: immunoSEQ multiplex PCR. Of about 36,000 clones in the sample, approximately 86% were seen once. CDR1 is SGDLS, CDR2 YYNGEE, per germline. The J segment lost 6 bases and the V segment lost 3 bases, leaving 14 bases of the junction unmatched. There are 16 residues in the CDR3. The receptor's source is a human donor in a cohort sampled during active COVID-19. This chain links TRBV9 with TRBJ1-2, with 7 bases that match TRBD1. Sequenced sample: peripheral blood. CDR3 DNA sequence: TGTGCCAGCAGCGCCAACCTCAGACAGGGTTCCGATGGCTACACCTTC. Its protein product is CASSANLRQGSDGYTF.